The entry that follows covers one T cell receptor (beta chain) sequence. Its antigen is not identified. These data belong to a study of cytomegalovirus exposure and HLA in healthy donors. Broader study findings: Earlier analysis looked at TCR beta V segments, and most were productive about 87% or about 30% of the time.

This CDR3 is built from 15 residues. The junction had 6 bases not matched to a gene; V was cut back by 4 bases and J by 5 bases. From germline, CDR1 is LNHDA and CDR2 SQIVND (reference sequence). Primers for the PCR totalled 60 Vbeta and 13 Jbeta. The assay was immunoSEQ multiplex PCR, and TCRdb's table has in-frame clones only and misses some. The sample carries some 70,000 clones, around 85% recorded once. The chain links TRBV19 to TRBJ2-2, with 8 positions matching TRBD1. The specimen was PBMCs. This TCR was sampled from a woman aged 45-65 years in good health and CMV-seronegative. The CDR3 coding sequence is TGTGCCAGTAGTACTACAGGGGGATGGACCGGGGAGCTGTTTTTT. Translation: CASSTTGGWTGELFF.